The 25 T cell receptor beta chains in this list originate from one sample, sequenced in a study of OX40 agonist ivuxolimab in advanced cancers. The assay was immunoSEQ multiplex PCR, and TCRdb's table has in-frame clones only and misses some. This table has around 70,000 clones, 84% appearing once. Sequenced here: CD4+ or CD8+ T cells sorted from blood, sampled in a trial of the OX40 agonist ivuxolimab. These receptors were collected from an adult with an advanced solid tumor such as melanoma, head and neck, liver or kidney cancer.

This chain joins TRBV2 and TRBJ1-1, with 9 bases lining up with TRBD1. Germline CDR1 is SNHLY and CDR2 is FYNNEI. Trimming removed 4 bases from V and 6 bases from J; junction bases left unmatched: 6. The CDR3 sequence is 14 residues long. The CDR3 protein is CASSVLGQGAEAFF. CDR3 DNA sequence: TGTGCCAGCAGTGTTTTGGGACAGGGAGCTGAAGCTTTCTTT.

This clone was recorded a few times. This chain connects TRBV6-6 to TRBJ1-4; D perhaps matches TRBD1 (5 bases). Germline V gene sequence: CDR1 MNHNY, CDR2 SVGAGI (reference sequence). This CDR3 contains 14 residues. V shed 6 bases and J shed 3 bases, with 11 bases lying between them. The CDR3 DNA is TGTGCCAGCAGGAGCAGGGCGGCTAATGAAAAACTGTTTTTT. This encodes CASRSRAANEKLFF.

Written as DNA, the CDR3 is TGTGCCAGCAGTTACTCGACTAGCGGGAAACTTAATACGCAGTATTTT. Amino acid sequence: CASSYSTSGKLNTQYF. The chain links TRBV6-5 to TRBJ2-3; TRBD2 matches at 11 bases. CDR3 length equals 16 residues. Germline CDR1 and CDR2: MNHEY and SVGAGI. V shed 0 bases, J shed 7 bases, and the junction held 6 bases outside the gene matches.

Here the CDR3 DNA reads TGTGCCAGCAGTTTCTACGGACAGGGTTCGGGTGAGCAGTTCTTC. It specifies CASSFYGQGSGEQFF. This rearrangement joins TRBV6-1 to TRBJ2-1; 8 bases agree with TRBD1. Germline trimming cut 5 bases from V and 9 bases from J; bases unmatched to any gene: 12. This CDR3 has 15 amino acids. Germline V gene sequence: CDR1 MNHNS, CDR2 SASEGT.

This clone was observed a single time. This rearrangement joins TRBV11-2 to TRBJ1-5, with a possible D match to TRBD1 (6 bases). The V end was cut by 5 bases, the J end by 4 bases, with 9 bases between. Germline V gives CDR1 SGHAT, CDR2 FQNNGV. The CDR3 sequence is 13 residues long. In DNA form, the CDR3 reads TGTGCCAGCAGCCCCGACAGGAATCAGCCCCAGCATTTT. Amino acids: CASSPDRNQPQHF.

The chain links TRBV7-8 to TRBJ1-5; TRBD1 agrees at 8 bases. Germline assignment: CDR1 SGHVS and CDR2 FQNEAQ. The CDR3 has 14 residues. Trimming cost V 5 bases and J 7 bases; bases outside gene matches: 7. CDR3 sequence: CASSQGQGDQPQHF. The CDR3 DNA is TGTGCCAGCAGCCAAGGACAGGGAGACCAGCCCCAGCATTTT. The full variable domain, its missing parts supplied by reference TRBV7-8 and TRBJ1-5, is GAGVSQSPRYKVAKRGQDVALRCDPISGHVSLFWYQQALGQGPEFLTYFQNEAQLDKSGLPSDRFFAERPEGSVSTLKIQRTQQEDSAVYLCASSQGQGDQPQHFGDGTRLSIL.

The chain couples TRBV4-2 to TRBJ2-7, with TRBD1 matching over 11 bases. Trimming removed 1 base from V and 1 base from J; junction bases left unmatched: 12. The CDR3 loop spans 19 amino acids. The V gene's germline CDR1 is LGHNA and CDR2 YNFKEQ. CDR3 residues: CASSQGRTIGQGASYEQYF. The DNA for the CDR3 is TGTGCCAGCAGCCAAGGACGAACTATTGGACAGGGGGCTTCCTACGAGCAGTACTTC.

As DNA, the CDR3 is TGTGCCAGCAGCACCGGACTAGCGGGGCAAGAGACCCAGTACTTC. Protein: CASSTGLAGQETQYF. The V gene is TRBV7-2, the J gene TRBJ2-5; 12 bases agree with TRBD2. CDR3 size: 15 residues. Germline CDR1 is SGHTA and CDR2 is FQGNSA. V shed 5 bases, J shed 2 bases, and the junction held 3 bases outside the gene matches.

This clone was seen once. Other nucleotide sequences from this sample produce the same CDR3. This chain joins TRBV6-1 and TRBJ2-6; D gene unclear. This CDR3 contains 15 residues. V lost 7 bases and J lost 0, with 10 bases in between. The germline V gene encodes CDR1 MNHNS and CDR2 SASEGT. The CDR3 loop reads CASMNLHSGANVLTF. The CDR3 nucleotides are TGTGCCAGCATGAACTTGCACTCTGGGGCCAACGTCCTGACTTTC.

In DNA, the CDR3 is TGCGCCAGCAGCTTCCGGGACAGGGGGCTTTCTAACTATGGCTACACCTTC. Translated: CASSFRDRGLSNYGYTF. The chain combines TRBV5-1 with TRBJ1-2; 12 positions agree with TRBD1. The CDR3 is 17 amino acids. Germline lookup yields CDR1 SGHRS and CDR2 YFSETQ. After removal of 2 bases from V and 0 bases from J, the junction contained 5 bases not matched to a gene.

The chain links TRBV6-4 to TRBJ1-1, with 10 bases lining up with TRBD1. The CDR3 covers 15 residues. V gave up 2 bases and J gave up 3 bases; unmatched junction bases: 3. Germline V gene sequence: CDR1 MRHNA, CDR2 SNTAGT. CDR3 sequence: CASSDDRGLDTEAFF. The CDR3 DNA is TGTGCCAGCAGTGACGACAGGGGGCTGGACACTGAAGCTTTCTTT.

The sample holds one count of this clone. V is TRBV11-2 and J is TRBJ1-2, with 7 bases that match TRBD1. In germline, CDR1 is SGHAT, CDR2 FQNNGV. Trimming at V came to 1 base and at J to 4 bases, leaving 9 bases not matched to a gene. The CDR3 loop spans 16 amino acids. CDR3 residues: CASSLGRAGGIYGYTF. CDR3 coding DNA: TGTGCCAGCAGCTTAGGTCGGGCAGGGGGGATCTATGGCTACACCTTC.

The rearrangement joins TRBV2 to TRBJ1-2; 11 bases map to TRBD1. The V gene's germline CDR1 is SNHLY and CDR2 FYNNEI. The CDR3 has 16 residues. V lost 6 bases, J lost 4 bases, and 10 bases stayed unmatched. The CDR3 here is CASSEKDRGRGYGYTF. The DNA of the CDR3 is TGTGCCAGCAGCGAAAAGGACAGGGGGCGCGGCTATGGCTACACCTTC.

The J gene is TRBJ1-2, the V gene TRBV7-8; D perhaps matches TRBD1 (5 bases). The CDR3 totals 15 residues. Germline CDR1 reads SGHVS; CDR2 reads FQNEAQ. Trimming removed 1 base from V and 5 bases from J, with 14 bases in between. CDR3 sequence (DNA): TGTGCCAGCAGCTTAGGGGGCAGATCGTCATATGGCTACACCTTC. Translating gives CASSLGGRSSYGYTF.

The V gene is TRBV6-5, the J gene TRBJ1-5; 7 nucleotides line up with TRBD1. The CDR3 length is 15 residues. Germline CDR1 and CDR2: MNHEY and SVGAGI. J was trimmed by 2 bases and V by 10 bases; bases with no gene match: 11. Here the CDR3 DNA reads TGTGCCACCCTCACACAGGGGACAGGCAATCAGCCCCAGCATTTT. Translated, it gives CATLTQGTGNQPQHF.

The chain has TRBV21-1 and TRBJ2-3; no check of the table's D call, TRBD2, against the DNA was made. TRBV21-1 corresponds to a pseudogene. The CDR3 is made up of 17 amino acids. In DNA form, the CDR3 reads TGTGCCAGCAGCCCCAGCGAGGGCGGCTACGACACAGATACGCAGTATTTT. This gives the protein CASSPSEGGYDTDTQYF.

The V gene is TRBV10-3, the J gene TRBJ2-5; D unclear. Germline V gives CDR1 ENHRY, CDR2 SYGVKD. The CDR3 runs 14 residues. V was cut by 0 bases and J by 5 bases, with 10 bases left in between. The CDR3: CAISESSLAETQYF. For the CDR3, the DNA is TGTGCCATCAGTGAGTCGAGTCTGGCGGAGACCCAGTACTTC.

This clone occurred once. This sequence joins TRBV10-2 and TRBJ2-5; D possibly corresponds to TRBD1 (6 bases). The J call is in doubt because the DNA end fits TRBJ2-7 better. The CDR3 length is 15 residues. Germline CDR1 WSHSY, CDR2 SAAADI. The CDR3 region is CASSEQDSRAYEQYF. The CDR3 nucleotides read TGCGCCAGCAGTGAACAGGACAGCCGTGCCTACGAGCAGTACTTC.

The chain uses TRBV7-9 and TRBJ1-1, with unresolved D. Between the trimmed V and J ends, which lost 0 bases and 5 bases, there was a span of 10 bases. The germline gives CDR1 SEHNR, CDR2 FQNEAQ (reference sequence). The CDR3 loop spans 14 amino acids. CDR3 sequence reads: CASSLASPGTEAFF. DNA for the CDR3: TGTGCCAGCAGCTTAGCTTCGCCGGGGACTGAAGCTTTCTTT. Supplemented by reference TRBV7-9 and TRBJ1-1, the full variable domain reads DTGVSQNPRHKITKRGQNVTFRCDPISEHNRLYWYRQTLGQGPEFLTYFQNEAQLEKSRLLSDRFSAERPKGSFSTLEIQRTEQGDSAMYLCASSLASPGTEAFFGQGTRLTVV.

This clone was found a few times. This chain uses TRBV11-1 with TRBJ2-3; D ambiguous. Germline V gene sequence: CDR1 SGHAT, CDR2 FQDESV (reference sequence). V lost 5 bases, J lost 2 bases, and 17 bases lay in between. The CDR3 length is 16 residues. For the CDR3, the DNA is TGTGCCAGCAGCCCCCCCTCAGCGCGGTACACAGATACGCAGTATTTT. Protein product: CASSPPSARYTDTQYF.

Here the CDR3 reads CASSRDRYTEAFF. As DNA, the CDR3 is TGTGCCAGCAGTCGCGACAGATACACTGAAGCTTTCTTT. V gene TRBV6-5 combines with J gene TRBJ1-1, with D tentatively TRBD1 (5 bases). Between the trimmed V and J ends, which lost 5 bases and 3 bases, there was a span of 10 bases. CDR3 length: 13 amino acids. Looked up from germline, CDR1 is MNHEY and CDR2 is SVGAGI.

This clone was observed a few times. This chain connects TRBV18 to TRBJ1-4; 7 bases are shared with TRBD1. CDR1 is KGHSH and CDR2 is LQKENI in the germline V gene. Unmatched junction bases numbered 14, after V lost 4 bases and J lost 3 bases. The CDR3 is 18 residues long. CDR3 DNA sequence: TGTGCCAGCTCACGAACCGGGACAGCGTGGGGTGCTAATGAAAAACTGTTTTTT. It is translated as CASSRTGTAWGANEKLFF.

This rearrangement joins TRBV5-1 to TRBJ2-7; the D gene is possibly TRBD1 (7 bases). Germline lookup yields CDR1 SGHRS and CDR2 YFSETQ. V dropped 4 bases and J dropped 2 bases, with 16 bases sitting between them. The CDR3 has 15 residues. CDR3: CASSGGTVRAYEQYF. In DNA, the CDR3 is TGCGCCAGCAGCGGGGGGACAGTGAGGGCCTACGAGCAGTACTTC. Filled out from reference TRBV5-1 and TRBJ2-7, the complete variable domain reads KAGVTQTPRYLIKTRGQQVTLSCSPISGHRSVSWYQQTPGQGLQFLFEYFSETQRNKGNFPGRFSGRQFSNSRSEMNVSTLELGDSALYLCASSGGTVRAYEQYFGPGTRLTVT.

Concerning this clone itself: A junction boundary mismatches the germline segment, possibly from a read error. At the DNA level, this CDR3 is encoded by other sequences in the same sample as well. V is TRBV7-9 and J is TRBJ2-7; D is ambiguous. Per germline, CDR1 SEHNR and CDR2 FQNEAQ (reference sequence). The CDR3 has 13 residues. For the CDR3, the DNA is TGCGCCAGCAGCCTTGACAACCACGGTAGTCGGTACTTC. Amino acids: CASSLDNHGSRYF. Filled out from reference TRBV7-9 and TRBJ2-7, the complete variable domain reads DTGVSQNPRHKITKRGQNVTFRCDPISEHNRLYWYRQTLGQGPEFLTYFQNEAQLEKSRLLSDRFSAERPKGSFSTLEIQRTEQGDSAMYLCASSLDNHGSRYFGPGTRLTVT.

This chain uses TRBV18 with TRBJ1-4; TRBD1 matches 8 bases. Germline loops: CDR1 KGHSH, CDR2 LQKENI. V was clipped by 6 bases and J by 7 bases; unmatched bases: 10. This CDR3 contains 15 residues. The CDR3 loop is CASSRTGGVGEKLFF. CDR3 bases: TGTGCCAGCTCGCGCACAGGGGGAGTGGGTGAAAAACTGTTTTTT.